This T cell receptor beta chain was sequenced for a study of blood T cells in healthy people across ages. At the level of the study: About one barcoded beta molecule was captured per two T cells (by template switching).

A second PCR, run for about 6 to 11 cycles, used a sample-barcoded 5' primer plus a J-beta primer mix. Via MiXCR, TCRdb re-called the 5' RACE reads, giving one row per CDR3 protein. The profile covers about 1.8 million distinct CDR3 sequences, with around 50% appearing a single time and roughly 2% taken by the ten largest. This CDR3 comprises 14 residues. Germline V gives CDR1 SQVTM, CDR2 ANQGSEA. Study-level results: In older individuals, TCR beta diversity per million T cells was lower, falling roughly linearly with age. One million T cells yielded diversity estimates that were considered underestimates.

This clonotype was detected once. Antigen specificity is unknown. The germline gene is not matched at one end of the junction; a read error may be the cause. Isolation recovered at least 7 million PBMCs from every sample. The V gene is TRBV29-1, the J gene TRBJ2-5; D not resolved. Material: blood. This TCR came from a woman aged 40 to 50 in good health. This CDR3 is CSVEDVGFPETQYF. The CDR3 bases are TGCAGCGTCGAAGATGTTGGGTTTCCAGAGACCCAGTACTTC.